Sequencing of this T cell receptor (beta chain) was carried out in a study of regulatory T cells in long-lasting Graves disease. Arm-PCR of CDR3 regions and iRepertoire HTBI primers were used to build TCR beta libraries. MiXCR was run by TCRdb on the multiplex PCR reads, yielding one entry per CDR3 protein. The sample yields about 430,000 distinct CDR3 sequences, around 20% seen once. Trimming removed 6 bases from V and 2 bases from J, with 13 bases in between. There are 14 residues in the CDR3. Per germline, CDR1 MDHEN and CDR2 SYDVKM. Time point meaning: persistent/refractory GD, antithyroid drugs over 5 years with positive TRAb. PBMC-derived RNA was used for the TCR library. This clonotype has a count of ten or more.

The rearrangement links TRBV28 to TRBJ2-5; D is uncertain. The sequencing used peripheral blood mononuclear cells (PBMCs), collected when the disease was refractory, from a patient treated with antithyroid drugs. The TCR originated in a female donor with Graves disease. In DNA form, the CDR3 reads TGTGCCAGCAGCTTAGCCGGCTATCAAGAGACCCAGTACTTC. Translation: CASSLAGYQETQYF.